The 17 T cell receptor beta chains given below trace back to one sample, sequenced in a study of cytomegalovirus exposure and HLA in healthy donors. The primer mix had 60 Vbeta and 13 Jbeta primers. Produced via immunoSEQ multiplex PCR; TCRdb's table is partial and in-frame only. The table includes a few hundred thousand clones, 84% detected once. The specimen sequenced was PBMCs. The source of these receptors is a woman aged 40 to 50 in good health and CMV-seropositive.

This chain connects TRBV7-8 to TRBJ2-1; 16 bases are shared with TRBD2. The CDR3 loop spans 16 amino acids. The ends lost 3 bases at V and 8 bases at J; junction bases unmatched: 4. Germline CDR1 SGHVS, CDR2 FQNEAQ. CDR3 sequence: CASSLGTSGRVDEQFF. For the CDR3, the DNA is TGTGCCAGCAGCTTGGGGACTAGCGGGAGGGTTGATGAGCAGTTCTTC.

V gene TRBV7-9 combines with J gene TRBJ2-7, with 8 positions matching TRBD2. Germline CDR1 is SEHNR and CDR2 is FQNEAQ (reference sequence). Unmatched junction bases numbered 15, after V lost 8 bases and J lost 6 bases. The CDR3 length is 15 residues. This CDR3 reads CASRVGGLEHGEQYF. Written as DNA, the CDR3 is TGTGCCAGCCGGGTCGGGGGACTAGAACACGGCGAGCAGTACTTC.

The V and J genes are TRBV10-3 and TRBJ1-1; tentative D call: TRBD1 (5 bases). The CDR3 is made up of 14 amino acids. V dropped 3 bases and J dropped 0 bases, with 8 bases sitting between them. Germline-derived CDR1 and CDR2 are ENHRY and SYGVKD. CDR3 bases: TGTGCCATCAGTGATTCACAGGTGAACACTGAAGCTTTCTTT. This sequence encodes CAISDSQVNTEAFF.

The V and J genes are TRBV19 and TRBJ2-2; 10 nucleotides line up with TRBD2. Germline CDR1 is LNHDA and CDR2 is SQIVND (reference sequence). This CDR3 has 17 residues. J was trimmed by 10 bases and V by 5 bases; bases with no gene match: 16. The CDR3, as DNA: TGTGCCAGTAGTCCTAGCGGCCTAGCGGGAGTCTTGGAGGAGCTGTTTTTT. It codes for CASSPSGLAGVLEELFF. Drawing the rest from reference TRBV19 and TRBJ2-2, the complete variable domain is DGGITQSPKYLFRKEGQNVTLSCEQNLNHDAMYWYRQDPGQGLRLIYYSQIVNDFQKGDIAEGYSVSREKKESFPLTVTSAQKNPTAFYLCASSPSGLAGVLEELFFGEGSRLTVL.

CDR3 in amino acids: CASSYKTSGYEQYF. CDR3 DNA: TGTGCCAGCAGTTACAAGACTAGCGGCTACGAGCAGTACTTC. The chain joins TRBV6-5 to TRBJ2-7, with TRBD2 identical over 9 bases. J lost 3 bases, V lost 2 bases, and 2 bases had no gene match. Germline values: CDR1 MNHEY, CDR2 SVGAGI. CDR3 length: 14 residues.

V and J are TRBV5-1 and TRBJ2-7, with a possible D match to TRBD1 (6 bases). Between the trimmed V and J ends, which lost 4 bases and 2 bases, there was a span of 16 bases. This CDR3 comprises 15 residues. CDR1 SGHRS and CDR2 YFSETQ come from the germline V gene. The CDR3 loop reads CASSVQGPGPYEQYF. The CDR3 coding sequence is TGCGCCAGCAGCGTACAGGGCCCGGGACCCTACGAGCAGTACTTC.

DNA for the CDR3: TGTGCCAGCAGTGGGACTAGCGGGAGCTACAATGAGCAGTTCTTC. Its protein is CASSGTSGSYNEQFF. The chain has TRBV28 and TRBJ2-1, with 14 bases aligning to TRBD2. V lost 5 bases and J lost 3; bases outside the gene matches: 0. Germline V gene data show CDR1 as MDHEN and CDR2 as SYDVKM. The CDR3 spans 15 residues.

The rearrangement uses TRBV11-2 and TRBJ2-1; tentative D call: TRBD2 (5 bases). Germline assignment: CDR1 SGHAT and CDR2 FQNNGV. The CDR3 consists of 15 residues. V was clipped by 7 bases and J by 1 base, with 14 bases between them. The CDR3 region has the DNA TGTGCCAGCACCCTATCCTCGGGGTCCTACAATGAGCAGTTCTTC. Amino acid sequence: CASTLSSGSYNEQFF.

This chain connects TRBV2 to TRBJ1-4; 7 bases fit TRBD1. This CDR3 comprises 12 residues. Germline CDR1 SNHLY, CDR2 FYNNEI. V lost 6 bases to trimming and J lost 7 bases; unmatched junction nucleotides: 2. The CDR3: CASRQGTEKLFF. CDR3 sequence (DNA): TGTGCCAGCAGACAGGGGACTGAAAAACTGTTTTTT. The full variable domain, its missing parts supplied by reference TRBV2 and TRBJ1-4, is EPEVTQTPSHQVTQMGQEVILRCVPISNHLYFYWYRQILGQKVEFLVSFYNNEISEKSEIFDDQFSVERPDGSNFTLKIRSTKLEDSAMYFCASRQGTEKLFFGSGTQLSVL.

This rearrangement joins TRBV2 to TRBJ1-1; 7 bases align to TRBD1. The CDR3 is made up of 14 amino acids. The junction had 5 bases not matched to a gene; V was cut back by 6 bases and J by 1 base. CDR1 and CDR2 from the germline V gene are SNHLY and FYNNEI. The CDR3 DNA is TGTGCCAGCAGGGGGACAGTTTGGAACACTGAAGCTTTCTTT. It yields the protein CASRGTVWNTEAFF.

The chain recombines TRBV2 with TRBJ1-2, with D possibly being TRBD1 (6 bases). The V gene lost 3 bases and the J gene lost 6 bases, with 14 bases spanning the gap. Germline V gene sequence: CDR1 SNHLY, CDR2 FYNNEI. This CDR3 is 14 amino acids long. The CDR3 spells CASSDIDRTHGYTF. The CDR3 DNA sequence: TGTGCCAGCAGTGACATAGACAGGACGCATGGCTACACCTTC.

The gene calls are TRBV14 and TRBJ2-5; maybe TRBD2 (6 bases). The germline V gene encodes CDR1 SGHDN and CDR2 FVKESK. The CDR3 is 14 amino acids. The V end lost 3 bases, the J end lost 4 bases, and 12 bases lay between the germline ends. The chain's CDR3 is CASSHPGGRETQYF. The CDR3 DNA reads TGTGCCAGCAGCCACCCCGGGGGACGAGAGACCCAGTACTTC.

The chain employs TRBV19 and TRBJ1-2; TRBD1 agrees at 10 bases. Looked up from germline, CDR1 is LNHDA and CDR2 is SQIVND (reference sequence). V shed 4 bases, J shed 4 bases, and the junction held 6 bases outside the gene matches. There are 15 residues in the CDR3. The CDR3 DNA is TGTGCCAGTAGTAAGTGGACAGGGGGTAGCTATGGCTACACCTTC. Protein product: CASSKWTGGSYGYTF. Drawing the rest from reference TRBV19 and TRBJ1-2, the complete variable domain is DGGITQSPKYLFRKEGQNVTLSCEQNLNHDAMYWYRQDPGQGLRLIYYSQIVNDFQKGDIAEGYSVSREKKESFPLTVTSAQKNPTAFYLCASSKWTGGSYGYTFGSGTRLTVV.

V is TRBV7-8 and J is TRBJ2-3, with 11 bases fitting TRBD2. This CDR3 has 19 residues. Trimming at V came to 1 base and at J to 3 bases, leaving 12 bases not matched to a gene. In germline, CDR1 is SGHVS, CDR2 FQNEAQ. The CDR3 DNA follows: TGTGCCAGCAGCTTAGGTCGTGCGGGACTAGCGGATATTACAGATACGCAGTATTTT. Its translation: CASSLGRAGLADITDTQYF.

The chain is built from TRBV28 and TRBJ1-2, with 8 bases lining up with TRBD1. CDR1 is MDHEN, CDR2 SYDVKM, per germline. The CDR3 loop spans 15 amino acids. V shed 0 bases and J 3 bases; nucleotides not matched to a gene: 3. The CDR3 loop is CASSLWQGAHYGYTF. The CDR3 coding sequence is TGTGCCAGCAGTTTATGGCAGGGGGCCCACTATGGCTACACCTTC.

The chain has TRBV9 and TRBJ2-1; D remains unclear. The CDR3 is 15 residues long. CDR1 SGDLS and CDR2 YYNGEE come from the germline V gene. V was pared by 0 bases and J by 0 bases, with 7 bases between. The CDR3 bases are TGTGCCAGCAGCGTAGGGGCCGCCTCCTACAATGAGCAGTTCTTC. Encoded protein: CASSVGAASYNEQFF.

V is TRBV7-8 and J is TRBJ2-1; 7 bases agree with TRBD2. Germline V gene sequence: CDR1 SGHVS, CDR2 FQNEAQ. V shed 3 bases and J 0 bases; nucleotides not matched to a gene: 8. This CDR3 region has 17 residues. The CDR3 loop reads CASSFSVRGSSYNEQFF. DNA of the CDR3: TGTGCCAGCAGCTTTTCAGTCCGCGGGAGCTCCTACAATGAGCAGTTCTTC.